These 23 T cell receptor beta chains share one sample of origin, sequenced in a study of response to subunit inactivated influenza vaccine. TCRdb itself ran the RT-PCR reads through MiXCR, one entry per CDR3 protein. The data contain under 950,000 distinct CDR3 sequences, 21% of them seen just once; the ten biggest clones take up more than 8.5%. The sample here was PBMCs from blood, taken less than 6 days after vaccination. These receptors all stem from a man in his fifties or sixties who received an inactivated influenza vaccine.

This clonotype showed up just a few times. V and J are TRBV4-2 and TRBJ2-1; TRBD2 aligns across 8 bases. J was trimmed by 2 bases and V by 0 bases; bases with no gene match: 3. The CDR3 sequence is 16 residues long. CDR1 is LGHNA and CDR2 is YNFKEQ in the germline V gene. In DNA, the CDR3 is TGTGCCAGCAGCCAAGACGGGGGGGCGGCCTACAATGAGCAGTTCTTC. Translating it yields CASSQDGGAAYNEQFF.

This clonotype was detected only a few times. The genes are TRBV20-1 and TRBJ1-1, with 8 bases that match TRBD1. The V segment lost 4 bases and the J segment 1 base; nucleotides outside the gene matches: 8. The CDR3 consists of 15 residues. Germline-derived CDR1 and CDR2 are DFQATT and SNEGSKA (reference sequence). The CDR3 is CSAKQGAVRNTEAFF. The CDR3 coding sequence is TGCAGTGCTAAGCAGGGGGCTGTACGGAACACTGAAGCTTTCTTT.

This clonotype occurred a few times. The CDR3 loop is CASSGRGASNQPQHF. CDR3 nucleotide sequence: TGTGCCAGCAGTGGCCGGGGGGCTAGCAATCAGCCCCAGCATTTT. The rearrangement links TRBV2 to TRBJ1-5; a possible D gene is TRBD1 (6 bases). Germline CDR1 SNHLY, CDR2 FYNNEI. The CDR3 loop spans 15 amino acids. V lost 4 bases, J lost 0 bases, and 10 bases lay in between.

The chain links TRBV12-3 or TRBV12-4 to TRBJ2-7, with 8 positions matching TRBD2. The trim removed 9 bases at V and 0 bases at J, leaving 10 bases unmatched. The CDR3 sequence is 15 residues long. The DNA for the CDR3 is TGTGCCAGTACCCGGGCGGGGGGCAGCTCCTACGAGCAGTACTTC. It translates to CASTRAGGSSYEQYF.

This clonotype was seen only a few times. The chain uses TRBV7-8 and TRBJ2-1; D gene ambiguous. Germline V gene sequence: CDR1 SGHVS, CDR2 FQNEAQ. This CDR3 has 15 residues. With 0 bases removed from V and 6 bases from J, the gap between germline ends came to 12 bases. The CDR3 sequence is CASSLAYGLGNEQFF. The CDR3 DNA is TGTGCCAGCAGCTTAGCCTACGGGCTTGGCAATGAGCAGTTCTTC.

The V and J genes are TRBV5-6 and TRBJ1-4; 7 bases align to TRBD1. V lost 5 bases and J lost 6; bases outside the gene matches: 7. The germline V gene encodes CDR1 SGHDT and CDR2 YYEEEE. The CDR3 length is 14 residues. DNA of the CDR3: TGTGCCAGCAGAATACAGGGGTACGATGAAAAACTGTTTTTT. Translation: CASRIQGYDEKLFF.

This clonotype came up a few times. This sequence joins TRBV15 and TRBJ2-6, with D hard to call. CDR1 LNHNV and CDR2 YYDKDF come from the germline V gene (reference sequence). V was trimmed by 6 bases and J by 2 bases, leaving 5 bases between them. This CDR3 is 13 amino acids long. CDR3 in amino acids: CATRLAGANVLTF. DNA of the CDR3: TGTGCCACCAGGCTCGCTGGGGCCAACGTCCTGACTTTC.

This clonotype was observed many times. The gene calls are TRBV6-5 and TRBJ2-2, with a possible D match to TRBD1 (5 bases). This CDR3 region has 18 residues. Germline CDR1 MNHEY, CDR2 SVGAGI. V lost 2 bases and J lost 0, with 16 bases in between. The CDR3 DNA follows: TGTGCCAGCAGTTACGCCGGGCAATGGGGCCCGAACACCGGGGAGCTGTTTTTT. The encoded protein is CASSYAGQWGPNTGELFF.

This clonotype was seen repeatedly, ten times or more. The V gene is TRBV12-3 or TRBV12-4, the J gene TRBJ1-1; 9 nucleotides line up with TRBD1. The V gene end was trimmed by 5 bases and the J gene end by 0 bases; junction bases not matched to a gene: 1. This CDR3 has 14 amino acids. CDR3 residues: CASSRTGVNTEAFF. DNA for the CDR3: TGTGCCAGCAGTAGGACAGGGGTGAACACTGAAGCTTTCTTT.

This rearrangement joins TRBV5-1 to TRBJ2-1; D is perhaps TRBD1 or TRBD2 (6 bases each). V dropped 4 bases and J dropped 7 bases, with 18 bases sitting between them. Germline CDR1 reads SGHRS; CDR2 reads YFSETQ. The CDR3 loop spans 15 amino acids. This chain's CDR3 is CASSQGHREVNEQFF. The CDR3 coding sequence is TGCGCCAGCAGCCAAGGCCACAGGGAGGTGAATGAGCAGTTCTTC.

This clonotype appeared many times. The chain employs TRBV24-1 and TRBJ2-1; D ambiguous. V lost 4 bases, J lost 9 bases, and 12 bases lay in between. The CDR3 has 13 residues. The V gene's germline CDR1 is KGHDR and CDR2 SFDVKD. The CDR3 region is CATSDPTISEQFF. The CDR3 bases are TGTGCCACCAGTGACCCCACTATATCTGAGCAGTTCTTC.

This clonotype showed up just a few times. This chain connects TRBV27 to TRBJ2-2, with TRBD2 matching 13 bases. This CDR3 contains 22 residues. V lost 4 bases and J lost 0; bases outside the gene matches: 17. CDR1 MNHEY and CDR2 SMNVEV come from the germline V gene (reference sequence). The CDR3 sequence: CASSSPLRRTSGRKSNTGELFF. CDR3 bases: TGTGCCAGCAGTTCCCCCCTTCGCAGGACTAGCGGGAGAAAGTCGAACACCGGGGAGCTGTTTTTT.

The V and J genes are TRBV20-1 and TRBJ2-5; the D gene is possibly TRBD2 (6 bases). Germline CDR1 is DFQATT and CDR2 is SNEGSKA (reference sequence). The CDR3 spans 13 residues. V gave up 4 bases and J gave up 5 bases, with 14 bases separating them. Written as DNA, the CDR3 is TGCAGTGCTACGGGACTCCTACAGGAGACCCAGTACTTC. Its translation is CSATGLLQETQYF.

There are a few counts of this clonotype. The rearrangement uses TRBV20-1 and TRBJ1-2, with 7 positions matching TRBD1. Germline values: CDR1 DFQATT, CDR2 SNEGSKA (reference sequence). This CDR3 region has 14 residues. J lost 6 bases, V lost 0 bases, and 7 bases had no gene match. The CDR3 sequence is CSARDQGGLHGYTF. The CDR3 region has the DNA TGCAGTGCTAGAGATCAGGGGGGACTCCATGGCTACACCTTC.

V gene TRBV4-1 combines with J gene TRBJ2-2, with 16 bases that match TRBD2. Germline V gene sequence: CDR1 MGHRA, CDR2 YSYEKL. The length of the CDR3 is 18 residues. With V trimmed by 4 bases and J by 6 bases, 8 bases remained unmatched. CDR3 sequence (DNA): TGCGCCAGCAGCCCACCAACAGGGACTAGCGGGAGGGCCGGGGAGCTGTTTTTT. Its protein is CASSPPTGTSGRAGELFF.

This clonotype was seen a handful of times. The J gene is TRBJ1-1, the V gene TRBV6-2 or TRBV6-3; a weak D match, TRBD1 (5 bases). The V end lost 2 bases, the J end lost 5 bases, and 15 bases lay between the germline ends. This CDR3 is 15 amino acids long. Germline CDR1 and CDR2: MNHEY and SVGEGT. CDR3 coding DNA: TGTGCCAGCAGTTACCAGAGAGGGGCGAGGACTGAAGCTTTCTTT. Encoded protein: CASSYQRGARTEAFF.

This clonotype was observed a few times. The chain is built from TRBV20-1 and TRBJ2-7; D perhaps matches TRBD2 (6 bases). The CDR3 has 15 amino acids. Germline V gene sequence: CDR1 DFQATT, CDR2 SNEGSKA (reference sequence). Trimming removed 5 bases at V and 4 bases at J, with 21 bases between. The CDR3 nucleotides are TGCAGTGCTTGGGGGGACCGAGGGTTGGGATACGAGCAGTACTTC. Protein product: CSAWGDRGLGYEQYF.

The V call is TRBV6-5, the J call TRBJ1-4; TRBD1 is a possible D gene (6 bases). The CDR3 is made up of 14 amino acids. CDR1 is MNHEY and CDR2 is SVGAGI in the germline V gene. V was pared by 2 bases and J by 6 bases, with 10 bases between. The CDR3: CASSYNGGHEKLFF. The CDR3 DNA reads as TGTGCCAGCAGTTACAACGGGGGCCATGAAAAACTGTTTTTT.

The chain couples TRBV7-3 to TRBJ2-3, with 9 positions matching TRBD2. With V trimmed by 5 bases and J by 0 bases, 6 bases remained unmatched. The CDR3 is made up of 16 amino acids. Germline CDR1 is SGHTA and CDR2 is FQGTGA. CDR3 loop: CASSISGGPSTDTQYF. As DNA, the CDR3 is TGTGCCAGCAGCATTAGCGGGGGTCCTAGCACAGATACGCAGTATTTT.

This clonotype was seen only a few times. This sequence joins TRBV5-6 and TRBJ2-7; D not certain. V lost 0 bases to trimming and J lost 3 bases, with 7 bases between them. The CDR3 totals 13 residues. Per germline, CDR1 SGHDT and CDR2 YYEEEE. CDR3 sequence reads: CASSLEADYEQYF. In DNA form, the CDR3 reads TGTGCCAGCAGCTTGGAGGCAGACTACGAGCAGTACTTC.

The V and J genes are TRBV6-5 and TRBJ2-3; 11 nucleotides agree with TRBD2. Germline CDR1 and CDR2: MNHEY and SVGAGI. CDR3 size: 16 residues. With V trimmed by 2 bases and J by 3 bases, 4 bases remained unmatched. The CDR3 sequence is CASSYTLAGGTDTQYF. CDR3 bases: TGTGCCAGCAGTTACACTTTAGCGGGGGGGACAGATACGCAGTATTTT.

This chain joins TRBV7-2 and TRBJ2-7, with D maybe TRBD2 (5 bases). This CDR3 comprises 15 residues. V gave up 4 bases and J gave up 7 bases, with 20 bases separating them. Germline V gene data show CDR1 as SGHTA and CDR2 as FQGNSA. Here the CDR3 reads CASSWRRDQPGEQYF. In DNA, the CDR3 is TGTGCCAGCAGCTGGAGACGGGATCAGCCGGGGGAGCAGTACTTC.

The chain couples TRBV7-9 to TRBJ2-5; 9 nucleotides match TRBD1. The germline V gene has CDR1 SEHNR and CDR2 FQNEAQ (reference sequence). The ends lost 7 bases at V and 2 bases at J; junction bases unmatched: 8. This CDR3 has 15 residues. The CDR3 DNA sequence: TGTGCCAGCACCTACGGGGGACAGGGACAAGAGACCCAGTACTTC. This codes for CASTYGGQGQETQYF.